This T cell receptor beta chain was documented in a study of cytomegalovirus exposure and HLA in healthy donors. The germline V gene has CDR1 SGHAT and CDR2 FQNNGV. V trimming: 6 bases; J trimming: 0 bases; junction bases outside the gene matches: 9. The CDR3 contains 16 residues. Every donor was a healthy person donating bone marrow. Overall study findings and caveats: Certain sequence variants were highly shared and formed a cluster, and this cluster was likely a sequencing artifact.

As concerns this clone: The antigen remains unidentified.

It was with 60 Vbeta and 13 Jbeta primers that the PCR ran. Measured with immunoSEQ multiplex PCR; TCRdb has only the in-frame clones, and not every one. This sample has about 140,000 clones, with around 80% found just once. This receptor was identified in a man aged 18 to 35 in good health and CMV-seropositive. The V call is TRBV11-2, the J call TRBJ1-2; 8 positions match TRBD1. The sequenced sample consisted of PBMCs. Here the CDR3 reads CASSPTGTGTNYGYTF. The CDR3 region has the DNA TGTGCCAGCAGTCCCACCGGGACAGGAACTAACTATGGCTACACCTTC.